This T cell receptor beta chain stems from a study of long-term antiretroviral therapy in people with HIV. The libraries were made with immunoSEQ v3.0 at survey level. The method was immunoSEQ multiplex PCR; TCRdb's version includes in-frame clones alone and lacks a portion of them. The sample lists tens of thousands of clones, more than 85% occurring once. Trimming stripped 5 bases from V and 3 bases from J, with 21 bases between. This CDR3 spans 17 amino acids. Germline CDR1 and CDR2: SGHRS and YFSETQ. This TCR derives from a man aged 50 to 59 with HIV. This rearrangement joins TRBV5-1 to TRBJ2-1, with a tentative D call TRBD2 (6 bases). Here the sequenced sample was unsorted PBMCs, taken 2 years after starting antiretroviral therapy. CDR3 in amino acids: CASREGRPPGVYNEQFF. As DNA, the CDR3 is TGCGCCAGCAGAGAGGGACGTCCCCCGGGGGTCTACAATGAGCAGTTCTTC.